The clone carrying this TCR beta chain has more than one count but fewer than ten. Trimming left V 3 bases short and J 3 bases short, with 12 bases between. This CDR3 has 14 amino acids. Germline-derived CDR1 and CDR2 are SGHTA and FQGNSA. Each CDR3 protein is one row after TCRdb ran MiXCR on the RT-PCR reads. The data show almost 700,000 distinct CDR3 sequences, 14% seen once. The sample taken for sequencing was memory CD4+ T cells from blood. The chain carries TRBV7-2 and TRBJ2-7, with D hard to call. This receptor was obtained from a female donor in good health, serving as a healthy control. The CDR3 nucleotides read TGTGCCAGCAGCTTCCAAGGGAATCTCTACGAGCAGTACTTC. Translated: CASSFQGNLYEQYF.